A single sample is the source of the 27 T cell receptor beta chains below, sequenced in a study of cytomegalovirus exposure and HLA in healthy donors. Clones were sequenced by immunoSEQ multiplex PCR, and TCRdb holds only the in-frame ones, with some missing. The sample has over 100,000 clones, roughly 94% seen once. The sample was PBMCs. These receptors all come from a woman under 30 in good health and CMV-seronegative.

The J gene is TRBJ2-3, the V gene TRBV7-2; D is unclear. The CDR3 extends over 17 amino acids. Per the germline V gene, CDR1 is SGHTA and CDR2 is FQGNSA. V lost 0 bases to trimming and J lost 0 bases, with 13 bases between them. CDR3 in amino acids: CASSLAPGSYSTDTQYF. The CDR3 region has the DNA TGTGCCAGCAGCTTAGCGCCCGGGTCCTATAGCACAGATACGCAGTATTTT. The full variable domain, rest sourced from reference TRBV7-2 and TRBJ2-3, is GAGVSQSPSNKVTEKGKDVELRCDPISGHTALYWYRQSLGQGLEFLIYFQGNSAPDKSGLPSDRFSAERTGGSVSTLTIQRTQQEDSAVYLCASSLAPGSYSTDTQYFGPGTRLTVL.

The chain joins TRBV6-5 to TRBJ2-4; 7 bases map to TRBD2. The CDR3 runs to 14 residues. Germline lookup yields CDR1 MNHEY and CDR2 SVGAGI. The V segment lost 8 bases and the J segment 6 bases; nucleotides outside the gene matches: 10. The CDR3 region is CASEAGSSRNIQYF. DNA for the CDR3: TGTGCCAGCGAAGCGGGGTCTTCTAGAAACATTCAGTACTTC.

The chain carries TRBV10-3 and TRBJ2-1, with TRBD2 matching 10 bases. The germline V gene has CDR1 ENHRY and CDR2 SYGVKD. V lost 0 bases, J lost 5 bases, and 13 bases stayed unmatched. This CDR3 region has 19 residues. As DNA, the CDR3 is TGTGCCATCAGTGAGTCGGCGAGCGGGAGGGCCGGATTCCACAATGAGCAGTTCTTC. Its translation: CAISESASGRAGFHNEQFF.

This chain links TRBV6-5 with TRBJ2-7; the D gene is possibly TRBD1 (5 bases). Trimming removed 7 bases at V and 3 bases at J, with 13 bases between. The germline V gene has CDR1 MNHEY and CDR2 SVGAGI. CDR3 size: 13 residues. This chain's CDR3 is CASITDQGYEQYF. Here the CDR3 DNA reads TGTGCCAGCATCACCGATCAGGGCTACGAGCAGTACTTC.

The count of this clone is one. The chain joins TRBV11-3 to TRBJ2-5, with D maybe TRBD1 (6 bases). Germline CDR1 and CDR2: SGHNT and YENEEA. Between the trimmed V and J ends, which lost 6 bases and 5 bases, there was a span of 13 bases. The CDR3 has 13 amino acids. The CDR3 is CASRTYRVETQYF. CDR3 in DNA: TGTGCCAGCAGAACATACAGGGTCGAGACCCAGTACTTC.

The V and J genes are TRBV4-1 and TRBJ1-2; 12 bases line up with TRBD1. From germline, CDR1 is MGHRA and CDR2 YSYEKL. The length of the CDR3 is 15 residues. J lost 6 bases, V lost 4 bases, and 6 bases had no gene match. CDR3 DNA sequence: TGCGCCAGCAGCCGCAGGGACAGGGGGCCAGATGGCTACACCTTC. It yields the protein CASSRRDRGPDGYTF.

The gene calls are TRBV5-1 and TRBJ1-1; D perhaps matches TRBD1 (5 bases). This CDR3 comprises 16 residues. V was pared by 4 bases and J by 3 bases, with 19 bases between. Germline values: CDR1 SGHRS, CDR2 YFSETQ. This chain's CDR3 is CASSPKAGGRDTEAFF. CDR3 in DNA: TGCGCCAGCAGCCCAAAGGCGGGGGGAAGGGACACTGAAGCTTTCTTT.

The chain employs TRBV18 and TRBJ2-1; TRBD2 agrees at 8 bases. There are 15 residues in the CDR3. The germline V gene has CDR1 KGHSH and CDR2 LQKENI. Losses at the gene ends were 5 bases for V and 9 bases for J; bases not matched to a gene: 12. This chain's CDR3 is CASSSGTRGFGEQFF. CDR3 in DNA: TGTGCCAGCTCATCCGGGACTAGAGGATTTGGTGAGCAGTTCTTC. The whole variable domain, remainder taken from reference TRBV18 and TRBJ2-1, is NAGVMQNPRHLVRRRGQEARLRCSPMKGHSHVYWYRQLPEEGLKFMVYLQKENIIDESGMPKERFSAEFPKEGPSILRIQQVVRGDSAAYFCASSSGTRGFGEQFFGPGTRLTVL.

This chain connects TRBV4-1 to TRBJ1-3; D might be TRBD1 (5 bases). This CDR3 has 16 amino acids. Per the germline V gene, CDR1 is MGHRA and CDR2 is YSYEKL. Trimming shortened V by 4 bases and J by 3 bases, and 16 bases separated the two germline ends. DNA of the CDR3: TGCGCCAGCAGCCTCCACGACAGAGCCTTTGGAAACACCATATATTTT. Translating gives CASSLHDRAFGNTIYF.

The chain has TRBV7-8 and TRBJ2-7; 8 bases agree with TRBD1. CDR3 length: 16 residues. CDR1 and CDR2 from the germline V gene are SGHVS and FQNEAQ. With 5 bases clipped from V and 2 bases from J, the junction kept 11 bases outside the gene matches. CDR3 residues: CASSLTTDRETYEQYF. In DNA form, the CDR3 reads TGTGCCAGCAGCCTCACGACGGACAGGGAAACCTACGAGCAGTACTTC.

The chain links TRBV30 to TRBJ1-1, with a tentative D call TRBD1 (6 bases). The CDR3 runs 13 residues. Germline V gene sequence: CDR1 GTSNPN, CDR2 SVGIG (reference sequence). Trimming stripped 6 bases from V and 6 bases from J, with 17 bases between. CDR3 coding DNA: TGTGCCTGCCCGGGGGGCGGCCGGCCTGAAGCTTTCTTT. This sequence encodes CACPGGGRPEAFF. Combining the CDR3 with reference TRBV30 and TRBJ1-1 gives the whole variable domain SQTIHQWPATLVQPVGSPLSLECTVEGTSNPNLYWYRQAAGRGLQLLFYSVGIGQISSEVPQNLSASRPQDRQFILSSKKLLLSDSGFYLCACPGGGRPEAFFGQGTRLTVV.

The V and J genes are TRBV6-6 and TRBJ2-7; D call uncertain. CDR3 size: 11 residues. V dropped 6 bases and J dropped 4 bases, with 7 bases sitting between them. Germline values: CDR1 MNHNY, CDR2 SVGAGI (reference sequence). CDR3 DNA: TGTGCCAGCAGCCAGATGTACGAGCAGTACTTC. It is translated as CASSQMYEQYF.

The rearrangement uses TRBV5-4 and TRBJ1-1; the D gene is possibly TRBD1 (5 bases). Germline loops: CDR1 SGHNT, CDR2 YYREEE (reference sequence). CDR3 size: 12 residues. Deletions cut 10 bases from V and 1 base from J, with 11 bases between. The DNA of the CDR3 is TGTGCCGGAACAGGTACGAACACTGAAGCTTTCTTT. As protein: CAGTGTNTEAFF. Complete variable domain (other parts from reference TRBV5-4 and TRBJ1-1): ETGVTQSPTHLIKTRGQQVTLRCSSQSGHNTVSWYQQALGQGPQFIFQYYREEENGRGNFPPRFSGLQFPNYSSELNVNALELDDSALYLCAGTGTNTEAFFGQGTRLTVV.

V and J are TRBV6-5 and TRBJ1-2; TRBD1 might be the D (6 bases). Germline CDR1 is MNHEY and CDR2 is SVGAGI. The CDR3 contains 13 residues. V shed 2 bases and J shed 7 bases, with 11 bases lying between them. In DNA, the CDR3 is TGTGCCAGCAGTTACGGAGACAGGTCTGGCTACACCTTC. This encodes CASSYGDRSGYTF.

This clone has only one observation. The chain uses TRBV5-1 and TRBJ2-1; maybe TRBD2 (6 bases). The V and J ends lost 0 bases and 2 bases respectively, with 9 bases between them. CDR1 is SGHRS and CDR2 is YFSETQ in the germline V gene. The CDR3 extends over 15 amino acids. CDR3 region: CASSLGAGAYNEQFF. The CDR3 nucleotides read TGCGCCAGCAGCTTGGGAGCGGGCGCCTACAATGAGCAGTTCTTC. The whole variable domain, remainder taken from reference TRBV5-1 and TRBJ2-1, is KAGVTQTPRYLIKTRGQQVTLSCSPISGHRSVSWYQQTPGQGLQFLFEYFSETQRNKGNFPGRFSGRQFSNSRSEMNVSTLELGDSALYLCASSLGAGAYNEQFFGPGTRLTVL.

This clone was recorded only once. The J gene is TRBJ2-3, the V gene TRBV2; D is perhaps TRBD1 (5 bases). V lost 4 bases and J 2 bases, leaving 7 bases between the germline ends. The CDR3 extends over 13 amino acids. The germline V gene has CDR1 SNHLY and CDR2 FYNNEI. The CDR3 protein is CASSGGNTDTQYF. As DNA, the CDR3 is TGTGCCAGCAGTGGGGGCAACACAGATACGCAGTATTTT.

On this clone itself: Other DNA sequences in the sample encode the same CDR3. The CDR3 reads CASSLGRGDEKLFF. DNA for the CDR3: TGTGCCAGCAGCCTCGGGAGGGGGGATGAAAAACTGTTTTTT. V gene TRBV7-2 combines with J gene TRBJ1-4; D may be TRBD1 (6 bases). The ends were cut back, 5 bases at V and 6 bases at J, with 13 bases in the middle. The length of the CDR3 is 14 residues. The germline V gene encodes CDR1 SGHTA and CDR2 FQGNSA.

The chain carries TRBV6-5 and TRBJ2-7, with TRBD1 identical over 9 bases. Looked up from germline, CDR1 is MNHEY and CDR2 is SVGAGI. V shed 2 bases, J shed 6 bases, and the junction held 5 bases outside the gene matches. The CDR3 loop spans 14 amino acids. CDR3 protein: CASSYAGQGTEQYF. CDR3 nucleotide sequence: TGTGCCAGCAGTTACGCGGGACAGGGAACCGAGCAGTACTTC.

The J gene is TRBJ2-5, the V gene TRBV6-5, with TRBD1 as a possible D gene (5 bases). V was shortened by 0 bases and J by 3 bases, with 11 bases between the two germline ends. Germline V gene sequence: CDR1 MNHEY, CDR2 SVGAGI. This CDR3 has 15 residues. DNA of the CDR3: TGTGCCAGCAGTTACTCGAAAGGGGCGAAAGAGACCCAGTACTTC. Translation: CASSYSKGAKETQYF.

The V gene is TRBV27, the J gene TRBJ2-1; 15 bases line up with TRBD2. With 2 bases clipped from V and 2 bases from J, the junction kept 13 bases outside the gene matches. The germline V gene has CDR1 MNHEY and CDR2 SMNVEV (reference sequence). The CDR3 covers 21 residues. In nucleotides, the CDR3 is TGTGCCAGCAGTTTAGAAGCCTCCGGACTAGCGGGAGGGCCAACCTACAATGAGCAGTTCTTC. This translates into CASSLEASGLAGGPTYNEQFF.

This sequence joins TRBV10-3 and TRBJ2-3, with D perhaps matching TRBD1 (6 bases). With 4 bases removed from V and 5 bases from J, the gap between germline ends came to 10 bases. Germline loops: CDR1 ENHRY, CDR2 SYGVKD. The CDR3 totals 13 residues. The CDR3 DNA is TGTGCCATCAGTGTCGGACAGCTAGATACGCAGTATTTT. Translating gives CAISVGQLDTQYF.

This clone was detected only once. The CDR3 loop is CASSLSGGSGELFF. DNA for the CDR3: TGTGCCAGCAGCTTATCCGGAGGGTCCGGGGAGCTGTTTTTT. The rearrangement joins TRBV7-2 to TRBJ2-2; TRBD2 might be the D (6 bases). Trimming cost V 2 bases and J 6 bases, with 10 bases left between them. CDR1 is SGHTA, CDR2 FQGNSA, per germline. The CDR3 sequence is 14 residues long.

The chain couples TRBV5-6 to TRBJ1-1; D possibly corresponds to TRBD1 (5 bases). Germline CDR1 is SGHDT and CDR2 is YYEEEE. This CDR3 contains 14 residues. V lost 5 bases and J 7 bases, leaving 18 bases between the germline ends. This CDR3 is CASRLGGTGLEAFF. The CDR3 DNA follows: TGTGCCAGCAGACTGGGGGGTACAGGCCTTGAAGCTTTCTTT.

CDR3 residues: CASSTDSEKLFF. The CDR3 nucleotides read TGCGCCAGCAGCACCGACTCCGAAAAACTGTTTTTT. The chain employs TRBV5-1 and TRBJ1-4; D uncertain. From germline, CDR1 is SGHRS and CDR2 YFSETQ. V was cut by 4 bases and J by 8 bases, with 9 bases left in between. The CDR3 is 12 amino acids.

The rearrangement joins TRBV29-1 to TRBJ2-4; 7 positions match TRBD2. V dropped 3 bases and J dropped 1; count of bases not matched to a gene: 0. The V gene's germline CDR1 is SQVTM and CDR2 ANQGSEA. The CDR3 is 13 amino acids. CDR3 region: CSVDGGAKNIQYF. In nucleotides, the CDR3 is TGCAGCGTTGACGGGGGGGCCAAAAACATTCAGTACTTC.

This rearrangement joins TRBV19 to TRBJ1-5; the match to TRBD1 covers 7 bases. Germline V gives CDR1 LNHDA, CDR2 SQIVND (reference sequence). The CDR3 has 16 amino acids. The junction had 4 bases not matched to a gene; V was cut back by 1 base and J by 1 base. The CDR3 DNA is TGTGCCAGTAGTATAGGAGGCAGGGGGAGCAATCAGCCCCAGCATTTT. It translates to CASSIGGRGSNQPQHF.

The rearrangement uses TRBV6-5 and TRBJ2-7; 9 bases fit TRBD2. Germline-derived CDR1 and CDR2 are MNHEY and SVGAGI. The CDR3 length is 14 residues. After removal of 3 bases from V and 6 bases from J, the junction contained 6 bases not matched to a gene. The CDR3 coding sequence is TGTGCCAGCAGTTATGTAGCGGGAGTCTCCGAGCAGTACTTC. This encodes CASSYVAGVSEQYF.